A selection of T cell receptor beta chains follows, all from one sample in a study of blood T cells in healthy people across ages. TCRdb re-called the 5' RACE reads through MiXCR, storing one row per CDR3 protein. The profile shows hundreds of thousands of distinct CDR3 sequences, about 59% of them singletons. Sequenced sample: blood. The receptors were gathered from a man aged 30 to 45 in good health. CDR3s include the opening cysteine and the closing phenylalanine or tryptophan. A D gene is named only where the DNA matches it firmly. Clone size is not always given. Where it is, it says once, few, many or a class for expanded clones.

v_call	cdr3_length	d_call	clone_size	cdr3_aa
TRBV27	12	TRBD2	once	CASSSGSGLQYF
TRBV6-5	13	NA	NA	CASSSSNYNGQFF
TRBV7-2	13	NA	NA	CASSADGPNIQYF
TRBV15	17	TRBD2	few	CATSSDTLAVSRETQYF
TRBV5-1	12	NA	many	CASSLVSYEQYF
TRBV20-1	13	NA	NA	CRPNGVSYNEQFF
TRBV29-1	13	TRBD1	NA	CSVPGQGQETQYF
TRBV9	14	NA	NA	CASSVYSRVGEQFF
TRBV15	17	NA	NA	CATSSSRAPGPNYGYTF
TRBV20-1	11	NA	NA	CSAILRYGYTF
TRBV12-3/TRBV12-4	14	TRBD2	NA	CASSPGGGAREQYF
TRBV20-1	12	NA	NA	CSARTTTDTQYF
TRBV4-3	15	NA	NA	CASSPLGGGLAEAFF
TRBV30	15	TRBD1	NA	CAWSAHRGINQPQHF
TRBV6-2/TRBV6-3	15	TRBD2	few	CASSTGRGAADTQYF
TRBV9	12	NA	NA	CASSGRPDTQYF
TRBV7-2	13	TRBD1	many	CASSHDRANIQYF
TRBV7-3	16	NA	NA	CASSETVGPPGEKLFF
TRBV20-1	15	TRBD2	NA	CSAGTSSGRLDTQYF
TRBV5-4	15	NA	few	CASSPSSPRTDTQYF
TRBV7-9	15	NA	NA	CASSSRVHQHYEQYF
TRBV6-5	12	NA	NA	CASSTGKSEQFF
TRBV6-5	16	TRBD1	few	CASSYSIGQGEETQYF
TRBV7-2	15	NA	NA	CASSLELGRSYEQYF
TRBV7-2	19	NA	NA	CASSQPIPGDTRAKNIQYF
TRBV12-3/TRBV12-4	14	NA	few	CASSLARGGLRQYF
TRBV5-1	15	TRBD1	many	CASSLDVGGGSGYTF
TRBV7-2	14	NA	few	CASSRNDRYNEQFF
TRBV27	12	TRBD1	NA	CASSSRTGAQYF
TRBV2	13	NA	NA	CASSEDYQETQYF
TRBV10-3	15	TRBD1	NA	CAISESGTVSYGYTF
TRBV2	15	TRBD1	few	CASSPTGALDYGYTF
TRBV12-3/TRBV12-4	13	TRBD1	NA	CATTTGGEETQYF
TRBV18	16	NA	NA	CASSPLRQLMNTEAFF
TRBV5-1	15	NA	NA	CASSLFPGSNQPQHF
TRBV10-3	11	NA	NA	CATRLNTEAFF
TRBV15	13	NA	NA	CATSREKVETQYF